This T cell receptor (beta chain) was captured by sequencing in a study of beta chain features in type 1 diabetes. The overall study: Examination of sorted cells across all samples involved 98,000,000 or so cells.

The study reverse transcribed the entire isolated RNA, so it sequenced expressed TCRB transcripts. The method was immunoSEQ multiplex PCR; TCRdb's version includes in-frame clones alone and lacks a portion of them. The table has 300,000 to 400,000 clones, 6.5% to 10% seen once; the top ten hold around 0.44%. Trimming took off 5 bases at V and 0 bases at J, with 11 bases between the two ends. The CDR3 covers 14 residues. Germline V gene lookup returns CDR1 SEHNR and CDR2 FQNEAQ (reference sequence). The origin of this receptor is a woman between 18 and 29 years old in good health. V gene TRBV7-9 combines with J gene TRBJ2-7, with TRBD1 as a possible D gene (6 bases). Sequenced material: central memory CD4+ T cells from blood. CDR3 region: CASSLGQSSYEQYF. The CDR3 DNA is TGTGCCAGCAGCCTTGGACAGAGCTCCTACGAGCAGTACTTC.